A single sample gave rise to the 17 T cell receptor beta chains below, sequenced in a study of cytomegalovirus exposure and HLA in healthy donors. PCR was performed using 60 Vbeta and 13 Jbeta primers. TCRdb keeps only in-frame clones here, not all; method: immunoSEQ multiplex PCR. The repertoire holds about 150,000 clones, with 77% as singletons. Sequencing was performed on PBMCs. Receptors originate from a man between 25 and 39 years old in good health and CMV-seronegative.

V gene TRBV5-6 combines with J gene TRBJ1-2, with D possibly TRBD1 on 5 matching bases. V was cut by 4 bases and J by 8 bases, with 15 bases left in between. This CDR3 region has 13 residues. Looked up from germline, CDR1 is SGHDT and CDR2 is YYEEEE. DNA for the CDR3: TGTGCCAGCAGCAGGGCGGGGCCGGGGGGCTACACCTTC. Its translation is CASSRAGPGGYTF.

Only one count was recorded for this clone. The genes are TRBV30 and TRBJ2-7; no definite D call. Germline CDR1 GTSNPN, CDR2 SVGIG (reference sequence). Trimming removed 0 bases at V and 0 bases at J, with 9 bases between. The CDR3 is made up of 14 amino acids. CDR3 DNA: TGTGCCTGGAGTGTCGCACCGAGCTCCTACGAGCAGTACTTC. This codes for CAWSVAPSSYEQYF.

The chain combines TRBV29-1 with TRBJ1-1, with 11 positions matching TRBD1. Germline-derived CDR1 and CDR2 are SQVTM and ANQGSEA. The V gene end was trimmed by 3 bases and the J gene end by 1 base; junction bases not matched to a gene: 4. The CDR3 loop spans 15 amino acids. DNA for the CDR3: TGCAGCGTTGAGGGGGGGACAGGGGGGAACACTGAAGCTTTCTTT. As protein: CSVEGGTGGNTEAFF.

CDR3 residues: CASSPGTGLAEQYF. The DNA for the CDR3 is TGCGCCAGCAGCCCAGGGACAGGGTTGGCCGAGCAGTACTTC. This chain connects TRBV5-1 to TRBJ2-7; TRBD1 matches at 9 bases. Germline CDR1 SGHRS, CDR2 YFSETQ. J gave up 6 bases and V 4 bases, and 8 bases lay outside the gene matches. The CDR3 is 14 amino acids.

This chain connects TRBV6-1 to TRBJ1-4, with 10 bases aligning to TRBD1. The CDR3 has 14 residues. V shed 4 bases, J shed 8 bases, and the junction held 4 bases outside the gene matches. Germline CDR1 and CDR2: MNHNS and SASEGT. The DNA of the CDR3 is TGTGCCAGCAGTGCAGGACAGGGGGGGGAAAAACTGTTTTTT. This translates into CASSAGQGGEKLFF.

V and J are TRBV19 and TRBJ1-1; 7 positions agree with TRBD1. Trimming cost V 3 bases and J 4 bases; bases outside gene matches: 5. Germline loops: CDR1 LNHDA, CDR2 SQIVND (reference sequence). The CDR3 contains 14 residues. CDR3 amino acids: CASSMGRGPTEAFF. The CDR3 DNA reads TGTGCCAGTAGTATGGGAAGGGGGCCCACTGAAGCTTTCTTT.

In DNA, the CDR3 is TGTGCCAGTAGTTCGGGAGTGGATACGCAGTATTTT. Amino acid sequence: CASSSGVDTQYF. The V gene is TRBV19, the J gene TRBJ2-3; possible D gene TRBD2, 6 bases. This CDR3 comprises 12 residues. CDR1 LNHDA and CDR2 SQIVND come from the germline V gene (reference sequence). Trimming stripped 5 bases from V and 6 bases from J, with 9 bases between.

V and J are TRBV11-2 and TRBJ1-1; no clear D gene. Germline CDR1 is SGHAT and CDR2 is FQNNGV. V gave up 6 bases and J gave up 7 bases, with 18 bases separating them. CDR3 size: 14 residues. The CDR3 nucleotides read TGTGCCAGCAGGTTCGGCCTTGAGGGTCTTGAAGCTTTCTTT. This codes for CASRFGLEGLEAFF. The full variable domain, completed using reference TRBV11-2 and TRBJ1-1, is EAGVAQSPRYKIIEKRQSVAFWCNPISGHATLYWYQQILGQGPKLLIQFQNNGVVDDSQLPKDRFSAERLKGVDSTLKIQPAKLEDSAVYLCASRFGLEGLEAFFGQGTRLTVV.

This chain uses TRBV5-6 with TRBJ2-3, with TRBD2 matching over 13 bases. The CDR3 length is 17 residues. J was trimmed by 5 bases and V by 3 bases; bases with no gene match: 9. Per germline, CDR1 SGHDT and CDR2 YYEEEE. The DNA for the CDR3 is TGTGCCAGCAGCTGGGGTATAGGACTAGCGGGAGAAGATACGCAGTATTTT. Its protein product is CASSWGIGLAGEDTQYF.

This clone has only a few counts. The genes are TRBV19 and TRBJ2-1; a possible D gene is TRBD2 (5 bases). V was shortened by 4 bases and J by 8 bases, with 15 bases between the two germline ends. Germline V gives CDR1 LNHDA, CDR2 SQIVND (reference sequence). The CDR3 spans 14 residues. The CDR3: CASSTDFFQDEQFF. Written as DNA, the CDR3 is TGTGCCAGTAGTACGGACTTCTTTCAGGATGAGCAGTTCTTC.

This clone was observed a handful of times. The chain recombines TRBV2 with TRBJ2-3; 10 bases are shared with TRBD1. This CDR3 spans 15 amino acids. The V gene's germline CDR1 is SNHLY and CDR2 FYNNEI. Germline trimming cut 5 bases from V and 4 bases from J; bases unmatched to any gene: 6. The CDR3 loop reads CASSYSGTGADTQYF. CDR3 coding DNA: TGTGCCAGCAGTTACTCCGGGACAGGGGCAGATACGCAGTATTTT. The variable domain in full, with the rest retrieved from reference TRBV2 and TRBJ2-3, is EPEVTQTPSHQVTQMGQEVILRCVPISNHLYFYWYRQILGQKVEFLVSFYNNEISEKSEIFDDQFSVERPDGSNFTLKIRSTKLEDSAMYFCASSYSGTGADTQYFGPGTRLTVL.

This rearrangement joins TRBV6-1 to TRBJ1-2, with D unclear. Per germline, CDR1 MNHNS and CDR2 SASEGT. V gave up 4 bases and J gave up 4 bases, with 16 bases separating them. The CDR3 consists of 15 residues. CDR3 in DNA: TGTGCCAGCAGTGTCTATCCGGGTAGTGGCTATGGCTACACCTTC. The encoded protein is CASSVYPGSGYGYTF.

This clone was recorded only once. CDR3 amino acids: CASSPPGGADTQYF. CDR3 DNA: TGTGCCAGCAGCCCTCCCGGCGGGGCGGATACGCAGTATTTT. The gene calls are TRBV7-3 and TRBJ2-3; TRBD2 might be the D (6 bases). The CDR3 covers 14 residues. CDR1 is SGHTA and CDR2 is FQGTGA in the germline V gene. Trimming stripped 5 bases from V and 6 bases from J, with 15 bases between.

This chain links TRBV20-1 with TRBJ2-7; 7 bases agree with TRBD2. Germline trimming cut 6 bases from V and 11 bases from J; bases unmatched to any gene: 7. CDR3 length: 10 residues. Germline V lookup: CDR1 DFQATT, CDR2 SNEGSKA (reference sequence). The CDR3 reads CSAMTSMEYF. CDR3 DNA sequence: TGCAGTGCCATGACTAGCATGGAGTACTTC.

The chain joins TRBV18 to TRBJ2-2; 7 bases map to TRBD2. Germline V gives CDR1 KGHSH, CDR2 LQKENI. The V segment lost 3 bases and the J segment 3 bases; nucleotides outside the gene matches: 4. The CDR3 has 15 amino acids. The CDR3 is CASSPGRSDTGELFF. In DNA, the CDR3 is TGTGCCAGCTCACCCGGGAGGTCGGACACCGGGGAGCTGTTTTTT.

The CDR3 region is CASSDLSQGTDTQYF. The CDR3 DNA reads TGTGCCAGCAGTGATCTCTCTCAGGGCACAGATACGCAGTATTTT. The chain combines TRBV2 with TRBJ2-3, with D hard to call. CDR1 and CDR2 from the germline V gene are SNHLY and FYNNEI. The CDR3 has 15 residues. V was shortened by 3 bases and J by 1 base, with 11 bases between the two germline ends.

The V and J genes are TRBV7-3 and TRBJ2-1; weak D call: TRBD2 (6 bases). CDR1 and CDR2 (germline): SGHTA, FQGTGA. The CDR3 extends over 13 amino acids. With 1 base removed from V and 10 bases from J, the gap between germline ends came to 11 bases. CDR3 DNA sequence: TGTGCCAGCAGCTTAATGGAGGGAGTGGAGCAGTTCTTC. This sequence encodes CASSLMEGVEQFF.